This T cell receptor (beta chain) comes out of a study of cytomegalovirus exposure and HLA in healthy donors. TCRdb's copy holds only in-frame clones and misses some; the assay was immunoSEQ multiplex PCR. Of 55,000 to 65,000 clones in the sample, 90% were seen once. The CDR3 length is 12 residues. The V end lost 6 bases, the J end lost 5 bases, and 8 bases lay between the germline ends. CDR1 is MNHEY and CDR2 is SVGAGI in the germline V gene. What was sequenced was PBMCs. The receptor was derived from a man younger than 35 in good health and CMV-seronegative. The chain recombines TRBV6-5 with TRBJ2-1, with D maybe TRBD1 (5 bases). The CDR3 DNA sequence: TGTGCCAGCAGGACACAGGACAATGAGCAGTTCTTC. Protein: CASRTQDNEQFF.